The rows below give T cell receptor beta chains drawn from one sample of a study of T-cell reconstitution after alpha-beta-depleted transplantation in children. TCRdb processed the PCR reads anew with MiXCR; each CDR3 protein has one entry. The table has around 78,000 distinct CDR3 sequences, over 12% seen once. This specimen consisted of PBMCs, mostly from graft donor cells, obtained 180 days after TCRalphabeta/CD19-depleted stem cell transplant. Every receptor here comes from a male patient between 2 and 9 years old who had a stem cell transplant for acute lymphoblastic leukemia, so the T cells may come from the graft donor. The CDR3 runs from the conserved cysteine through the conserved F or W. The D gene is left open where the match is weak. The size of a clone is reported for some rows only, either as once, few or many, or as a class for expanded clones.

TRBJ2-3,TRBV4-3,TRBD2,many,CASSPLAGGPEDTQYF,TGCGCCAGCAGCCCTCTAGCGGGGGGGCCGGAGGATACGCAGTATTTT
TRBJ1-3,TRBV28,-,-,CASSAPKSGNTIYF,TGTGCCAGCAGTGCCCCCAAATCTGGAAACACCATATATTTT
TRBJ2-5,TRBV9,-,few,CASSVRGAREETQYF,TGTGCCAGCAGCGTGAGGGGGGCCAGAGAAGAGACCCAGTACTTC
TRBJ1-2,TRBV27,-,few,CASSTGRDYGYTF,TGTGCCAGCAGTACCGGGAGGGACTATGGCTACACCTTC
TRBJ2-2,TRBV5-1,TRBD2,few,CASRTFGRGGNTGELFF,TGCGCCAGCAGAACCTTCGGTCGCGGGGGGAACACCGGGGAGCTGTTTTTT
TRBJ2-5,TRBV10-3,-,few,CAISELEQETQYF,TGTGCCATCAGTGAGCTAGAACAGGAGACCCAGTACTTC
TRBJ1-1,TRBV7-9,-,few,CASSLYRVWTEAFF,TGTGCCAGCAGCCTTTACCGGGTATGGACTGAAGCTTTCTTT
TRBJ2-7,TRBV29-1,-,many,CSVESFYEQYF,TGCAGCGTTGAGAGTTTCTACGAGCAGTACTTC
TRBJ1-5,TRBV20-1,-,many,CSARQGDQPQHF,TGCAGTGCTAGACAGGGTGATCAGCCCCAGCATTTT
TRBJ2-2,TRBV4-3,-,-,CASSHGRGWDTGELFF,TGCGCCAGCAGCCATGGGAGAGGGTGGGACACCGGGGAGCTGTTTTTT
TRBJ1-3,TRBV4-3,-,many,CASSQAIAGSGNTIYF,TGCGCCAGCAGCCAAGCAATAGCGGGTTCTGGAAACACCATATATTTT
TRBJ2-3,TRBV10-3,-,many,CATAKGTDTQYF,TGTGCCACAGCAAAGGGCACAGATACGCAGTATTTT
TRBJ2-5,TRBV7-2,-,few,CASSPLGTQYF,TGTGCCAGCAGCCCCCTGGGGACCCAGTACTTC
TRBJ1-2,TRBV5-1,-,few,CASRPRTERGYGYTF,TGCGCCAGCCGCCCCAGGACCGAAAGAGGCTATGGCTACACCTTC
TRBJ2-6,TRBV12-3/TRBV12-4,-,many,CASSPTGPGANVLTF,TGTGCCAGCAGTCCGACCGGGCCTGGGGCCAACGTCCTGACTTTC
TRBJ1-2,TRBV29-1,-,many,CSVAPRQSPNYGYTF,TGCAGCGTTGCCCCCCGACAGAGTCCCAACTATGGCTACACCTTC
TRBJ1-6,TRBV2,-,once,CASGRVRNSPLHF,TGTGCCAGCGGGCGGGTGCGCAATTCACCCCTCCACTTT
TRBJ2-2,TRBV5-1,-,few,CASSLREIGELFF,TGCGCCAGCAGCTTGAGGGAAATCGGGGAGCTGTTTTTT
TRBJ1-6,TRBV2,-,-,CASSERVTANSPLHF,TGTGCCAGCAGTGAAAGGGTGACAGCTAATTCACCCCTCCACTTT
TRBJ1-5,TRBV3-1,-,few,CASSRLNQPQHF,TGTGCCAGCAGCCGACTAAATCAGCCCCAGCATTTT
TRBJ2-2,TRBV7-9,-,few,CASSLGQSRDTGELFF,TGTGCCAGCAGCTTAGGTCAGTCCCGTGACACCGGGGAGCTGTTTTTT
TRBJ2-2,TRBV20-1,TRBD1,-,CSAPTGTANTGELFF,TGCAGTGCTCCGACCGGGACAGCTAACACCGGGGAGCTGTTTTTT
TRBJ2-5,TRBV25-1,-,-,CASSESLGWETQYF,TGTGCCAGCAGTGAGTCCTTGGGCTGGGAGACCCAGTACTTC
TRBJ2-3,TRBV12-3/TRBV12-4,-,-,CASSLSRNTQYF,TGTGCCAGCAGTTTAAGTAGGAATACGCAGTATTTT
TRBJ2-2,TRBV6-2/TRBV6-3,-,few,CASSRTGTVTGELFF,TGTGCCAGCAGCCGCACCGGGACTGTCACCGGGGAGCTGTTTTTT
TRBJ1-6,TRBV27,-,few,CASSPGGRTYNSPLHF,TGTGCCAGCAGCCCCGGGGGGCGGACCTATAATTCACCCCTCCACTTT
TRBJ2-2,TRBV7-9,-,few,CASSLTSNTGELFF,TGTGCCAGCAGCTTAACGTCGAACACCGGGGAGCTGTTTTTT
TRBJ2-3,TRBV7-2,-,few,CASSLRGMGTQYF,TGTGCCAGCAGCTTGAGGGGGATGGGGACGCAGTATTTT
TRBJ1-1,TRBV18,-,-,CASSPGGSTEAFF,TGTGCCAGCTCACCAGGGGGTAGCACTGAAGCTTTCTTT
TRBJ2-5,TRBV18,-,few,CASSPQTRPTLQETQYF,TGTGCCAGCTCACCACAAACGCGGCCGACACTCCAAGAGACCCAGTACTTC
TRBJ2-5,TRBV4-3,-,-,CASSQDWRDQETQYF,TGCGCCAGCAGCCAAGATTGGCGGGACCAAGAGACCCAGTACTTC
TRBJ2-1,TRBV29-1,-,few,CSVGPYWEFF,TGCAGCGTTGGACCCTACTGGGAGTTCTTC
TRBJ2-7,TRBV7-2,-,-,CASSPGTQDDEQYF,TGTGCCAGCAGCCCCGGGACCCAAGATGACGAGCAGTACTTC
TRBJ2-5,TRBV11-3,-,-,CASSQGVWETQYF,TGTGCCAGCAGCCAGGGAGTTTGGGAGACCCAGTACTTC
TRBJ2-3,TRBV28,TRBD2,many,CASRSGTSVTDTQYF,TGTGCCAGCAGATCCGGGACTAGCGTCACAGATACGCAGTATTTT
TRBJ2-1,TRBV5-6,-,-,CASSLGPGNEQFF,TGTGCCAGCAGCTTAGGCCCAGGCAATGAGCAGTTCTTC
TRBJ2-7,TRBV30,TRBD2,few,CAWRTSGLHEQYF,TGTGCCTGGAGAACTAGCGGCCTACACGAGCAGTACTTC
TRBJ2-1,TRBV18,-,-,CASSSEGEQFF,TGTGCCAGCTCATCGGAAGGTGAGCAGTTCTTC
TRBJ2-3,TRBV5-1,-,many,CASSLYPSDTQYF,TGCGCCAGCAGCTTGTACCCCTCAGATACGCAGTATTTT
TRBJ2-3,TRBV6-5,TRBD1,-,CASSLRGGAQYF,TGTGCCAGCAGTTTACGAGGGGGCGCGCAGTATTTT
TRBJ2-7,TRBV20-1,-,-,CSARPLYGTPNEQYF,TGCAGTGCTAGACCCCTCTATGGGACCCCCAACGAGCAGTACTTC
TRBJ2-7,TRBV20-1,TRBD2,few,CSAVPGRCPPLNCEQYF,TGCAGTGCCGTACCCGGGAGGTGCCCTCCCTTAAATTGCGAGCAGTACTTC
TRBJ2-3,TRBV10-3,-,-,CAISEVRGSSTDTQYF,TGTGCCATCAGTGAGGTACGGGGGTCTAGCACAGATACGCAGTATTTT
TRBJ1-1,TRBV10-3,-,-,CAIRQDSEAFF,TGTGCCATCAGACAAGACAGTGAAGCTTTCTTT
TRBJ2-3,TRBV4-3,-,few,CASSQASTQYF,TGCGCCAGCAGCCAAGCGAGTACGCAGTATTTT
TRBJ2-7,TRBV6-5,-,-,CASSYSWGDEQYF,TGTGCCAGCAGTTACTCCTGGGGGGACGAGCAGTACTTC
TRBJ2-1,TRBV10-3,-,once,CAIGRTGNKQFF,TGTGCCATCGGGCGGACTGGCAATAAGCAGTTCTTC
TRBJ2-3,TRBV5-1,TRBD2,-,CASSLEGGGIDTQYF,TGCGCCAGCAGCTTGGAAGGCGGGGGGATAGATACGCAGTATTTT
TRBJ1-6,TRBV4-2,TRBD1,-,CASSQDNRGGNSPLHF,TGTGCCAGCAGCCAAGATAACAGGGGAGGTAATTCACCCCTCCACTTT